This TCR beta chain was sequenced during a study of radiation and T cells in renal cell carcinoma. About the study: Nephrectomy followed 15 Gy stereotactic body radiation by 4 weeks.

Only in-frame clones appear in the TCRdb table, and some are missing; sequencing was by immunoSEQ multiplex PCR. The repertoire holds about 130,000 clones, with approximately 75% as singletons. Regarding time point: blood 2 weeks post-SBRT. Stated treatment: 15 Gy SBRT to primary tumor, nephrectomy 4 weeks later. Sample: blood, taken from a patient whose treatment included radiotherapy and nephrectomy. The sequence came from a woman aged 60-75 years with renal cell carcinoma.

The chain's CDR3 is CASSYVAGGGGELFF. The DNA for the CDR3 is TGTGCCAGCAGTTACGTAGCGGGGGGCGGCGGGGAGCTGTTTTTT. J is TRBJ2-2 and V is TRBV6-6, with 10 bases fitting TRBD2. Trimming took 2 bases from V and 7 from J; bases not matched to a gene: 4. The germline gives CDR1 MNHNY, CDR2 SVGAGI (reference sequence). The CDR3 is made up of 15 amino acids.